The clone carrying this TCR beta chain was recorded a few times. The antigen remains undetermined. The data derive from a study of T cell repertoires in cytomegalovirus infection. On the study more broadly: HLA-B-restricted CMV epitopes that are well studied were used alongside recently identified HLA-C-restricted ones. Public TCR beta signature analysis indicated the presence of both CMV infection and matching HLA type. Findings and limits, study-wide: The study found HLA-C-restricted CMV-specific TCR beta clonotypes dominating the ex vivo response. Public TCR beta family frequency separated CMV-and-HLA carriers, including in an independent cohort.

TCRdb processed the reads anew with MiXCR; each CDR3 protein has one entry. Of around 750,000 distinct CDR3 sequences listed, about 33% are singletons. Sample: cultured CD8+ T cells from PBMCs, taken from culture after CMV antigen stimulation. The clonotype originates from a human donor in good health (CMV status not recorded). Some clones in this sample may be carry-over from other donors' samples.

The CDR3 coding sequence is TGTGCCAGCAGTTTGGTTAGGAGAAGCACCGGGGAGCTGTTTTTT. This codes for CASSLVRRSTGELFF. The genes are TRBV28 and TRBJ2-2; D is uncertain. The V and J ends lost 3 bases and 4 bases respectively, with 12 bases between them. Per germline, CDR1 MDHEN and CDR2 SYDVKM. The CDR3 has 15 amino acids.